This T cell receptor (beta chain) was profiled in a study of CD8 T cells in ankylosing spondylitis. Overall study findings and caveats: Disease-linked clones were found to be CD8+ and relatively rare in peripheral blood.

TCRdb reanalysed the 5' RACE reads using MiXCR and keeps one entry per CDR3 protein. The sample gives about 360,000 distinct CDR3 sequences, more than 20% of which show up once; around 12% is in the top ten. The CDR3 sequence is 20 residues long. Germline V gives CDR1 SGHAT, CDR2 FQDESV (reference sequence). Trimming cost V 1 base and J 2 bases; bases outside gene matches: 10. In its sample, this clonotype was seen a few times. Its antigen remains unknown. The source of this sequence is a male donor with ankylosing spondylitis or in good health (not recorded which). Input material: blood, either unsorted or a sorted T cell fraction (not recorded which). The V call is TRBV11-1, the J call TRBJ2-1, with 14 bases that match TRBD2. For the CDR3, the DNA is TGTGCCAGCAGCTTAGGAGGCGCGACTAGCGGGGGGGCCGCCTACAATGAGCAGTTCTTC. Translated, it gives CASSLGGATSGGAAYNEQFF.